A single T cell receptor (beta chain) is shown here with its context. Its antigen is not yet known. The input lacks base qualities; no much larger clone sits a single base away. These data belong to a study of blood T cell repertoires in COVID-19 (dated by TCRdb to 2020 to 2022). For context, the study as a whole: Samples covering the acute and convalescent phases of COVID-19 were provided by collaborators in the United States, Italy and Spain. Subjects who had been exposed to COVID-19, were actively infected with it, or had recovered from it provided the deeply sampled blood TCRbeta repertoires that made up the dataset. A de-identified subject ID, COVID-19 status, age in years and sex were almost always included in the sample metadata. Where available, HLA class I and class II types were obtained from metadata supplied by the sample provider rather than from assay-based typing. Samples came from the ongoing ImmuneRACE study (first 160 participants) plus 1,254 subjects from 6 global collaborators. The repertoires were made available in a free public database intended to serve as a resource for research on the immune response to SARS-CoV-2. The prospective study material was composed of cDNA or gDNA derived from T cells, B-cell-depleted T cells, or PBMCs. General conclusions and limits of the study: Clinical and demographic metadata were provided uncurated, with the amount varying by source and participant.

Each collaborating institution followed its own protocols to collect whole blood in K2EDTA tubes. For TCRbeta analysis, collaborators shipped samples as frozen whole blood, isolated PBMCs, or DNA extracted from either of those sample types. TCRbeta CDR3 regions were amplified from genomic DNA by means of the immunoSEQ Assay, a bias-controlled multiplex PCR. In the source study's methods: The number of nucleated cells in each sample was estimated by amplification of reference gene primers within the assay. To quantify the absolute abundance of each unique TCRbeta CDR3 rearrangement, sequence reads were collapsed and filtered. Productive Simpson clonality was computed per sample as the square root of Simpson's diversity index over productive rearrangements. TCRdb re-hosts the immuneACCESS table, in-frame sequences only. Its copies lack some clones; in the studies checked, an unresolved V gene accounts for under half of them, and the cause for the rest is not known. The DNA was the basis for D and trimming; V, J and clone size are from that table. The sample table records 88,000 or so clones; roughly 77% of these occur just once. The ten largest clones add up to 24% of the sample.

V loses 6 bases, J loses 5 bases, and the germline ends lie 14 bases apart. According to the germline V gene, CDR1 reads MDHEN and CDR2 reads SYDVKM. From the cysteine up to the phenylalanine, the CDR3 has a length of 13 residues. Only the CDR3 DNA is retained, 39 bases long and in frame from the first base. The specimen was peripheral blood. The chain couples TRBV28 to TRBJ2-7; TRBD2 is possibly the D segment (5 matching bases). The clonotype was recovered from a human donor in a cohort sampled during active COVID-19. The CDR3 in this case is CASRTPSLHEQYF. The DNA sequence is given as TGTGCCAGCAGAACCCCTAGCCTGCACGAGCAGTACTTC.